The 29 T cell receptor beta chains below all came from one sample that was sequenced in a study of T-cell reconstitution after alpha-beta-depleted transplantation in children. Preparation of the TCRbeta library used unique molecular identifiers. TCRdb re-analysed the PCR reads in MiXCR, keeping a single row per CDR3 protein. The sample yields about 640,000 distinct CDR3 sequences, roughly 17% seen once. The input for sequencing was PBMCs from the stem cell graft donor, taken from the stem cell graft. These receptors were obtained from a human donor who donated a stem cell graft to a child with acute myeloid leukemia.

Many counts were recorded for this clonotype. The chain uses TRBV6-5 and TRBJ2-6; D is uncertain. The CDR3 covers 16 residues. Germline values: CDR1 MNHEY, CDR2 SVGAGI. The V end was cut by 0 bases, the J end by 1 base, with 7 bases between. The CDR3 spells CASSYSEDSGANVLTF. In DNA, the CDR3 is TGTGCCAGCAGTTACTCTGAGGATTCTGGGGCCAACGTCCTGACTTTC.

In this sample, this clonotype turned up many times. This chain connects TRBV20-1 to TRBJ2-2, with no clear D. The length of the CDR3 is 15 residues. Germline CDR1 and CDR2: DFQATT and SNEGSKA (reference sequence). V was cut by 1 base and J by 3 bases, with 12 bases left in between. CDR3 coding DNA: TGCAGTGCTAGAGCGGTAGCAGGATACACCGGGGAGCTGTTTTTT. Amino acid sequence: CSARAVAGYTGELFF.

This clonotype was observed at least ten times. The V and J genes are TRBV7-2 and TRBJ2-3; D possibly corresponds to TRBD2 (5 bases). Trimming removed 1 base from V and 4 bases from J, with 12 bases in between. Germline assignment: CDR1 SGHTA and CDR2 FQGNSA. This CDR3 has 15 amino acids. CDR3 in amino acids: CASSLGGRVSDTQYF. CDR3 nucleotide sequence: TGTGCCAGCAGCTTAGGAGGGCGGGTATCAGATACGCAGTATTTT.

This clonotype was seen ten or more times. The V call is TRBV20-1, the J call TRBJ2-5, with 7 bases aligning to TRBD2. The germline gives CDR1 DFQATT, CDR2 SNEGSKA (reference sequence). J lost 9 bases, V lost 1 base, and 17 bases had no gene match. The CDR3 contains 16 residues. The CDR3 coding sequence is TGCAGTGCTAGAGCTCGGGACTACCAGGGCGATTGGGCCCAGTACTTC. Translating gives CSARARDYQGDWAQYF.

This clonotype turned up a few times. The V and J genes are TRBV5-3 and TRBJ1-4; no clear D. TRBV5-3 is identified as an open reading frame with a role that is uncertain. V lost 0 bases, J lost 4 bases, and 7 bases lay in between. The CDR3 runs to 14 residues. CDR3: CARSLGDGNEKLFF. For the CDR3, the DNA is TGTGCCAGAAGCTTGGGAGACGGTAATGAAAAACTGTTTTTT.

This clonotype was counted ten times or more. A read error may account for a junction end that differs from germline. The chain couples TRBV29-1 to TRBJ1-2; D is unclear. Germline CDR1 and CDR2: SQVTM and ANQGSEA. The CDR3 totals 9 residues. CDR3 DNA sequence: TGCAGCGTTGAAGTAGGACCCCGCTTC. It yields the protein CSVEVGPRF.

This clonotype came up a few times. The V and J genes are TRBV20-1 and TRBJ2-1; 7 positions agree with TRBD2. CDR1 is DFQATT and CDR2 is SNEGSKA in the germline V gene (reference sequence). CDR3 length: 13 residues. V lost 5 bases and J lost 4; bases outside the gene matches: 5. The CDR3 nucleotides read TGCAGTGCTCGGGACTACCTTTACAATGAGCAGTTCTTC. Its protein product is CSARDYLYNEQFF.

The chain uses TRBV7-9 and TRBJ1-1; no clear D gene. The germline V gene encodes CDR1 SEHNR and CDR2 FQNEAQ (reference sequence). Trimming cost V 7 bases and J 1 base, with 10 bases left between them. CDR3 size: 13 residues. DNA of the CDR3: TGTGCCAGCACCCTTCCTTCGAACACTGAAGCTTTCTTT. It translates to CASTLPSNTEAFF.

The chain employs TRBV12-3 or TRBV12-4 and TRBJ1-5; 10 bases fit TRBD1. The CDR3 extends over 19 amino acids. V lost 2 bases to trimming and J lost 4 bases; unmatched junction nucleotides: 14. The CDR3 region is CASSLRSWDRGSGNQPQHF. The CDR3 nucleotides read TGTGCCAGCAGTTTAAGGTCCTGGGACAGGGGATCGGGAAATCAGCCCCAGCATTTT.

This clonotype was counted ten times or more. The V and J genes are TRBV12-3 or TRBV12-4 and TRBJ2-3; D unclear. The V end lost 2 bases, the J end lost 3 bases, and 6 bases lay between the germline ends. The CDR3 runs to 13 residues. Written as DNA, the CDR3 is TGTGCCAGCAGTTTAAGAGCTACAGATACGCAGTATTTT. This translates into CASSLRATDTQYF.

The rearrangement links TRBV3-1 to TRBJ2-7; D remains unclear. This CDR3 has 14 residues. The V end was cut by 1 base, the J end by 6 bases, with 13 bases between. Germline CDR1 is LGHDT and CDR2 is YNNKEL (reference sequence). CDR3 residues: CASSQGYIGVEQYF. In DNA, the CDR3 is TGTGCCAGCAGCCAAGGCTACATAGGCGTCGAGCAGTACTTC.

This clonotype has more than one count but fewer than ten. The J gene is TRBJ1-2, the V gene TRBV20-1; possibly TRBD1 for D (5 bases). Trimming removed 4 bases at V and 0 bases at J, with 9 bases between. Germline V gene data show CDR1 as DFQATT and CDR2 as SNEGSKA (reference sequence). The CDR3 loop spans 13 amino acids. The CDR3 loop is CSAMGTANYGYTF. The CDR3 DNA sequence: TGCAGTGCTATGGGGACGGCTAACTATGGCTACACCTTC.

This chain uses TRBV5-1 with TRBJ2-3; possibly TRBD2 for D (6 bases). Per germline, CDR1 SGHRS and CDR2 YFSETQ. The length of the CDR3 is 15 residues. V dropped 4 bases and J dropped 4 bases, with 16 bases sitting between them. The CDR3 region is CASSPRGGSPDTQYF. DNA for the CDR3: TGCGCCAGCAGCCCGAGGGGAGGAAGCCCAGATACGCAGTATTTT.

This clonotype showed up just a few times. V gene TRBV15 combines with J gene TRBJ2-5; TRBD1 might be the D (6 bases). Germline assignment: CDR1 LNHNV and CDR2 YYDKDF (reference sequence). V dropped 0 bases and J dropped 8 bases, with 16 bases sitting between them. There are 15 residues in the CDR3. The CDR3, as DNA: TGTGCCACCAGCAGAGATTACGGCAGGGGTGAAACCCAGTACTTC. Protein product: CATSRDYGRGETQYF.

A few counts support this clonotype. The V call is TRBV4-3, the J call TRBJ1-1; D is unclear. V dropped 8 bases and J dropped 5 bases, with 15 bases sitting between them. This CDR3 has 13 amino acids. Germline V gene lookup returns CDR1 LGHNA and CDR2 YSLEER. Written as DNA, the CDR3 is TGCGCCAGCGGGAACGATCGGATTACTGAAGCTTTCTTT. Protein: CASGNDRITEAFF.

This clonotype was recorded a few times. The J gene is TRBJ1-6, the V gene TRBV27; TRBD1 matches 7 bases. The germline V gene has CDR1 MNHEY and CDR2 SMNVEV (reference sequence). The CDR3 runs to 14 residues. V lost 3 bases, J lost 10 bases, and 6 bases stayed unmatched. CDR3 region: CASSFRGQLSPLHF. The CDR3 DNA sequence: TGTGCCAGCAGTTTCCGGGGACAGCTCTCACCCCTCCACTTT.

This clonotype was recorded at least ten times. This chain joins TRBV29-1 and TRBJ2-3; D gene uncertain. Germline V gene data show CDR1 as SQVTM and CDR2 as ANQGSEA. V lost 7 bases and J 4 bases, leaving 15 bases between the germline ends. The CDR3 covers 13 residues. The CDR3 coding sequence is TGCAGCGGAGGCGGTTGGGCCCCAGATACGCAGTATTTT. It translates to CSGGGWAPDTQYF.

This chain joins TRBV15 and TRBJ1-1, with D possibly being TRBD1 (5 bases). Trimming removed 1 base at V and 6 bases at J, with 9 bases between. Germline CDR1 and CDR2: LNHNV and YYDKDF (reference sequence). CDR3 length: 13 amino acids. CDR3 nucleotide sequence: TGTGCCACCAGCAGAGTAGGGGCCCCTGAAGCTTTCTTT. The encoded protein is CATSRVGAPEAFF.

This clonotype has at least ten counts. This chain connects TRBV20-1 to TRBJ2-6; no reliable D call. Deletions cut 6 bases from V and 0 bases from J, with 9 bases between. The CDR3 contains 14 residues. Germline V gives CDR1 DFQATT, CDR2 SNEGSKA (reference sequence). CDR3: CSAMQSSGANVLTF. The CDR3 DNA reads as TGCAGTGCAATGCAGAGCTCTGGGGCCAACGTCCTGACTTTC.

Ten or more counts support this clonotype. This rearrangement joins TRBV6-1 to TRBJ2-7; 10 nucleotides match TRBD1. Germline V lookup: CDR1 MNHNS, CDR2 SASEGT. Trimming took 8 bases from V and 7 from J; bases not matched to a gene: 8. The CDR3 loop spans 13 amino acids. CDR3 sequence: CASFRGQGSEQYF. In DNA, the CDR3 is TGTGCCAGCTTCAGGGGACAGGGGAGTGAGCAGTACTTC.

This clonotype was recorded many times. The rearrangement joins TRBV13 to TRBJ2-1; D possibly corresponds to TRBD1 (6 bases). Deletions cut 4 bases from V and 6 bases from J, with 7 bases between. Germline CDR1 reads PRHDT; CDR2 reads FYEKMQ (reference sequence). The CDR3 has 12 residues. DNA of the CDR3: TGTGCCAGCAGCTCACAGGGCAATGAGCAGTTCTTC. Translation: CASSSQGNEQFF.

This clonotype was seen only a few times. The chain couples TRBV10-3 to TRBJ2-7; a possible D gene is TRBD1 (6 bases). The CDR3 totals 15 residues. Between the trimmed V and J ends, which lost 4 bases and 2 bases, there was a span of 15 bases. Germline CDR1 and CDR2: ENHRY and SYGVKD. CDR3 DNA sequence: TGTGCCATCAGTGCGAAGGACAGAGTCCCCTACGAGCAGTACTTC. It translates to CAISAKDRVPYEQYF.

This clonotype was counted many times. This rearrangement joins TRBV7-9 to TRBJ2-7, with 9 bases identical to TRBD1. Germline V gene data show CDR1 as SEHNR and CDR2 as FQNEAQ (reference sequence). CDR3 length equals 15 residues. V lost 5 bases to trimming and J lost 5 bases; unmatched junction nucleotides: 10. CDR3 sequence (DNA): TGTGCCAGCAGCCAAAGACAGGGGGGGACCCACGAGCAGTACTTC. As protein: CASSQRQGGTHEQYF.

This clonotype showed up many times. The V and J genes are TRBV20-1 and TRBJ1-1; D is undetermined. The CDR3 extends over 14 amino acids. Trimming pared 2 bases from V and 1 base from J, leaving 11 bases between. The germline V gene has CDR1 DFQATT and CDR2 SNEGSKA (reference sequence). CDR3 bases: TGCAGTGCTAGATTCTCGGCCTGGAACACTGAAGCTTTCTTT. Translating gives CSARFSAWNTEAFF.

This clonotype has a count of ten or more. The gene calls are TRBV20-1 and TRBJ2-1, with D unclear. Deletions cut 0 bases from V and 8 bases from J, with 14 bases between. Germline values: CDR1 DFQATT, CDR2 SNEGSKA (reference sequence). The CDR3 spans 14 residues. The CDR3 region has the DNA TGCAGTGCTAGAGATCCCAACCGGGCGGATGAGCAGTTCTTC. Its protein is CSARDPNRADEQFF.

This clonotype was recorded many times. The chain couples TRBV27 to TRBJ2-1; TRBD2 matches at 11 bases. The CDR3 has 16 residues. The germline gives CDR1 MNHEY, CDR2 SMNVEV (reference sequence). V lost 4 bases to trimming and J lost 8 bases; unmatched junction nucleotides: 10. In DNA, the CDR3 is TGTGCCAGCAGTTCATTAGCGGGGGGGGGTTTGTATGAGCAGTTCTTC. It codes for CASSSLAGGGLYEQFF.

This clonotype appeared many times. J is TRBJ2-1 and V is TRBV12-3 or TRBV12-4; tentatively, D is TRBD1 (6 bases). Trimming removed 3 bases from V and 4 bases from J, with 19 bases in between. The CDR3 is made up of 17 amino acids. DNA of the CDR3: TGTGCCAGCAGTTTGGCAGTATTCCGTGGACAGTACAATGAGCAGTTCTTC. This gives the protein CASSLAVFRGQYNEQFF.

This clonotype appeared many times. V usage is TRBV7-2 and J usage is TRBJ1-2, with D possibly matching TRBD1 (5 bases). Looked up from germline, CDR1 is SGHTA and CDR2 is FQGNSA. Trimming removed 5 bases at V and 2 bases at J, with 9 bases between. There are 13 residues in the CDR3. The CDR3 loop reads CASSATANYGYTF. DNA for the CDR3: TGTGCCAGCAGCGCGACAGCGAACTATGGCTACACCTTC. Complete variable domain (other parts from reference TRBV7-2 and TRBJ1-2): GAGVSQSPSNKVTEKGKDVELRCDPISGHTALYWYRQSLGQGLEFLIYFQGNSAPDKSGLPSDRFSAERTGGSVSTLTIQRTQQEDSAVYLCASSATANYGYTFGSGTRLTVV.

The J gene is TRBJ2-1, the V gene TRBV5-1, with 9 bases that match TRBD1. This CDR3 contains 16 residues. CDR1 is SGHRS, CDR2 YFSETQ, per germline. With V trimmed by 4 bases and J by 7 bases, 12 bases remained unmatched. CDR3 residues: CASSQSGTGSWNEQFF. The CDR3 DNA follows: TGCGCCAGCAGCCAATCCGGGACAGGGTCATGGAATGAGCAGTTCTTC. Based on the CDR3 plus reference TRBV5-1 and TRBJ2-1, the full variable domain is KAGVTQTPRYLIKTRGQQVTLSCSPISGHRSVSWYQQTPGQGLQFLFEYFSETQRNKGNFPGRFSGRQFSNSRSEMNVSTLELGDSALYLCASSQSGTGSWNEQFFGPGTRLTVL.